These T cell receptor beta chains were read from a single sample in a study of T cells in Graves' hyperthyroidism and ophthalmopathy. MiXCR, applied by TCRdb to the multiplex PCR reads, yields one record per CDR3 protein. The sample lists 250,000 to 300,000 distinct CDR3 sequences, roughly 15% occurring once. Material for sequencing was blood. These receptors were obtained from a woman between 50 and 59 years old with Graves' hyperthyroidism that later progressed to Graves' ophthalmopathy. CDR3s include the opening cysteine and the closing phenylalanine or tryptophan. The D gene is left open where the match is weak. Clone size is not always given. Where it is, it says once, few, many or a class for expanded clones.

TRBJ2-3 many NA TRBV12-3/TRBV12-4 CASARPGAADTQYF TGTGCCAGCGCGAGGCCGGGAGCGGCAGATACGCAGTATTTT
TRBJ2-2 many NA TRBV12-5 CASGLKAEGTGELFF TGTGCTAGTGGTTTGAAAGCGGAGGGCACCGGGGAGCTGTTTTTT
TRBJ2-6 many NA TRBV18 CASSAWTQAGMNGANVLTF TGTGCCAGCTCCGCCTGGACACAGGCAGGGATGAATGGGGCCAACGTCCTGACTTTC
TRBJ2-7 many NA TRBV20-1 CSAPRAYEQYF TGCAGTGCCCCGAGGGCTTACGAGCAGTACTTC
TRBJ1-1 NA NA TRBV28 CASSSPPSTEAFF TGTGCCAGCAGTTCTCCCCCGAGCACTGAAGCTTTCTTT
TRBJ2-7 many NA TRBV5-1 CASSLGQFSYEQYF TGCGCCAGCAGCTTGGGACAGTTCTCCTACGAGCAGTACTTC
TRBJ2-5 NA TRBD1 TRBV13 CASSPQGAETQYF TGTGCCAGCAGCCCGCAGGGGGCGGAAACCCAGTACTTC
TRBJ2-1 few TRBD1 TRBV7-9 CAIFSGTVYNEQFF TGTGCCATCTTCTCCGGGACAGTTTACAATGAGCAGTTCTTC
TRBJ2-7 NA NA TRBV9 CASGVEEGRYSYEQYF TGTGCCAGCGGCGTAGAGGAGGGGAGATATTCCTACGAGCAGTACTTC
TRBJ2-5 few TRBD2 TRBV5-1 CASSLALAGGRAQETQYF TGCGCCAGCAGCTTGGCTCTAGCGGGAGGGAGAGCTCAAGAGACCCAGTACTTC
TRBJ2-5 NA TRBD2 TRBV12-5 CASGRTWTSGGGQETQYF TGTGCTAGTGGTCGTACTTGGACTAGCGGGGGAGGACAAGAGACCCAGTACTTC
TRBJ1-1 many TRBD1 TRBV6-1 CASNRQGAITEAFF TGTGCCAGCAATCGACAGGGGGCGATCACTGAAGCTTTCTTT
TRBJ1-1 many NA TRBV6-1 CASSAGMNTEAFF TGTGCCAGCAGTGCAGGGATGAACACTGAAGCTTTCTTT
TRBJ2-2 NA NA TRBV30 CAWSVPPGGGELFF TGTGCCTGGAGTGTACCCCCTGGTGGAGGGGAGCTGTTTTTT
TRBJ2-7 few NA TRBV13 CASSIRVVGYEQYF TGTGCCAGCAGCATCAGGGTTGTCGGCTACGAGCAGTACTTC
TRBJ1-5 many NA TRBV15 CATSSSGSNQPQHF TGTGCCACCAGCAGCTCGGGCAGCAATCAGCCCCAGCATTTT
TRBJ1-1 many NA TRBV28 CASSPFRGNTEAFF TGTGCCAGCAGCCCCTTTAGGGGGAACACTGAAGCTTTCTTT
TRBJ2-7 NA NA TRBV20-1 CSARDSEPGSYEQYF TGCAGTGCTAGAGATTCAGAGCCCGGCTCCTACGAGCAGTACTTC
TRBJ2-7 many NA TRBV5-1 CASREGSGDEQYF TGCGCCAGCAGAGAGGGGTCGGGGGACGAGCAGTACTTC
TRBJ2-5 NA NA TRBV5-1 CASTLPGGQETQYF TGCGCCAGCACGCTCCCGGGCGGCCAAGAGACCCAGTACTTC
TRBJ2-4 NA TRBD2 TRBV9 CASSVSGGGDIQYF TGTGCCAGCAGCGTGTCGGGAGGGGGGGACATTCAGTACTTC
TRBJ1-6 many NA TRBV5-1 CASSRRISQGTNSPLHF TGCGCCAGCAGCCGGCGTATCTCTCAGGGAACAAATTCACCCCTCCACTTT
TRBJ1-3 NA NA TRBV28 CASRAGITNTIYF TGTGCCAGCAGGGCAGGGATTACGAACACCATATATTTT
TRBJ2-1 many NA TRBV24-1 CATSGEWNEQFF TGTGCCACCAGTGGTGAGTGGAATGAGCAGTTCTTC
TRBJ2-1 many TRBD1 TRBV24-1 CATGTGAYNEQFF TGTGCCACCGGGACAGGAGCCTACAATGAGCAGTTCTTC
TRBJ1-5 few NA TRBV29-1 CSVVQGNQPQHF TGCAGCGTTGTTCAGGGAAATCAGCCCCAGCATTTT
TRBJ2-7 few TRBD1 TRBV5-1 CASSPEGQAYEQYF TGCGCCAGCAGCCCTGAGGGACAGGCCTACGAGCAGTACTTC
TRBJ2-1 many TRBD2 TRBV20-1 CSARDRGGTSGRRGSYNEQFF TGCAGTGCTAGAGATAGGGGGGGGACTAGCGGGAGGAGGGGGTCCTACAATGAGCAGTTCTTC
TRBJ2-1 many NA TRBV24-1 CATSDLQGNNEQFF TGTGCCACCAGTGATTTGCAGGGGAACAATGAGCAGTTCTTC
TRBJ2-3 many NA TRBV5-1 CASRGHSTDTQYF TGCGCCAGCAGGGGGCATAGCACAGATACGCAGTATTTT
TRBJ2-1 many TRBD2 TRBV2 CASCASGYNEQFF TGTGCCAGCTGTGCTAGCGGTTACAATGAGCAGTTCTTC
TRBJ2-2 many NA TRBV18 CASSFDNTGELFF TGTGCCAGCTCCTTTGATAACACCGGGGAGCTGTTTTTT
TRBJ2-3 NA NA TRBV24-1 CATSDRPTGTPTGQYF TGTGCCACCAGTGATCGACCCACCGGGACCCCTACGGGGCAGTATTTT
TRBJ2-5 NA NA TRBV6-2/TRBV6-3 CASSPYDGGRETQYF TGTGCCAGCAGCCCCTACGACGGGGGCCGTGAGACCCAGTACTTC
TRBJ1-1 many NA TRBV2 CATTDPNTEAFF TGTGCTACTACGGACCCGAACACTGAAGCTTTCTTT
TRBJ2-2 many NA TRBV5-1 CASSWGRDSYTGELFF TGCGCCAGCAGCTGGGGCCGGGATTCGTACACCGGGGAGCTGTTTTTT
TRBJ1-2 many NA TRBV6-1 CASREQGLYGYTF TGTGCCAGCAGGGAACAGGGACTCTATGGCTACACCTTC
TRBJ2-2 NA TRBD2 TRBV3-1 CASSQGLAVNTGELFF TGTGCCAGCAGCCAAGGACTAGCGGTTAACACCGGGGAGCTGTTTTTT
TRBJ2-1 many NA TRBV27 CASSFVYDSYNEQFF TGTGCCAGCAGTTTTGTTTATGACTCCTACAATGAGCAGTTCTTC
TRBJ1-2 few NA TRBV20-1 CSARDPRRHGYTF TGCAGTGCTAGAGATCCCCGACGCCATGGCTACACCTTC
TRBJ2-3 many NA TRBV28 CASTGAGDTQYF TGTGCCAGCACAGGGGCAGGAGATACGCAGTATTTT
TRBJ2-5 many NA TRBV11-3 CASSPGVQGWETQYF TGTGCCAGCAGCCCGGGGGTCCAGGGCTGGGAGACCCAGTACTTC
TRBJ2-7 many NA TRBV20-1 CSASRLIADEQYF TGCAGTGCTAGCCGACTTATTGCGGACGAGCAGTACTTC
TRBJ2-3 NA NA TRBV4-1 CASSPGPAPRESADTQYF TGCGCCAGCAGCCCCGGGCCCGCCCCCCGGGAGAGTGCAGATACGCAGTATTTT
TRBJ1-5 many TRBD1 TRBV20-1 CSARTSGTGGYQPQHF TGCAGTGCTAGAACTTCCGGGACAGGGGGCTATCAGCCCCAGCATTTT
TRBJ2-4 NA TRBD2 TRBV4-1 CASSQGLAAKNIQYF TGCGCCAGCAGCCAAGGACTAGCGGCCAAAAACATTCAGTACTTC
TRBJ1-2 NA TRBD1 TRBV11-2 CASSPGGADYGYTF TGTGCCAGCAGTCCAGGGGGCGCGGACTATGGCTACACCTTC
TRBJ2-7 NA NA TRBV15 CATSRGQGQYEQYF TGTGCCACCAGCAGAGGGCAGGGCCAATACGAGCAGTACTTC
TRBJ2-5 many TRBD2 TRBV6-1 CARSERAGGEETQYF TGTGCCAGGAGTGAGCGAGCGGGAGGGGAAGAGACCCAGTACTTC
TRBJ2-7 many TRBD1 TRBV5-1 CASSLGTGGARNEQYF TGCGCCAGCAGCCTGGGGACAGGGGGCGCGAGGAACGAGCAGTACTTC
TRBJ1-2 NA NA TRBV30 CAGGAGFNYGYTF TGTGCCGGAGGGGCCGGCTTTAACTATGGCTACACCTTC
TRBJ2-7 many NA TRBV12-3/TRBV12-4 CASSLEPYEQYF TGTGCCAGCAGCCTTGAACCCTACGAGCAGTACTTC
TRBJ2-2 many NA TRBV5-5 CASRSQGTGELFF TGTGCCAGCAGATCACAGGGCACCGGGGAGCTGTTTTTT